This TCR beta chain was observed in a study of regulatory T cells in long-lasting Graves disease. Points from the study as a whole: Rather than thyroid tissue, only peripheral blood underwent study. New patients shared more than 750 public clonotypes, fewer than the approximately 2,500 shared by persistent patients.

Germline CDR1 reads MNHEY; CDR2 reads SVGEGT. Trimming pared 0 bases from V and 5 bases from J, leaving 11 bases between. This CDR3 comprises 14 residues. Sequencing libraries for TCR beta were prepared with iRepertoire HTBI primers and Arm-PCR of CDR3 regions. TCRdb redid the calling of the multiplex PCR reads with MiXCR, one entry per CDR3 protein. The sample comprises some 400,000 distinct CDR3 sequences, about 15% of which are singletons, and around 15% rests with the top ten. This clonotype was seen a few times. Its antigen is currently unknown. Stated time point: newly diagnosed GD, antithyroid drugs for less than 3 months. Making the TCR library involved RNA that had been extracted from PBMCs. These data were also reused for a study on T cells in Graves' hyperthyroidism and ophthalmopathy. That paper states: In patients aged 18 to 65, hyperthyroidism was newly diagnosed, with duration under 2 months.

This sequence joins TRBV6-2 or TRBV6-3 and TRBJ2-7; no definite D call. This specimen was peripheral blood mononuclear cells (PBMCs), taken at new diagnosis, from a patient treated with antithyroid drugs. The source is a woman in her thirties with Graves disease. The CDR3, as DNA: TGTGCCAGCAGTTACTCCCCCTCCGTGGACGAGCAGTACTTC. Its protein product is CASSYSPSVDEQYF.